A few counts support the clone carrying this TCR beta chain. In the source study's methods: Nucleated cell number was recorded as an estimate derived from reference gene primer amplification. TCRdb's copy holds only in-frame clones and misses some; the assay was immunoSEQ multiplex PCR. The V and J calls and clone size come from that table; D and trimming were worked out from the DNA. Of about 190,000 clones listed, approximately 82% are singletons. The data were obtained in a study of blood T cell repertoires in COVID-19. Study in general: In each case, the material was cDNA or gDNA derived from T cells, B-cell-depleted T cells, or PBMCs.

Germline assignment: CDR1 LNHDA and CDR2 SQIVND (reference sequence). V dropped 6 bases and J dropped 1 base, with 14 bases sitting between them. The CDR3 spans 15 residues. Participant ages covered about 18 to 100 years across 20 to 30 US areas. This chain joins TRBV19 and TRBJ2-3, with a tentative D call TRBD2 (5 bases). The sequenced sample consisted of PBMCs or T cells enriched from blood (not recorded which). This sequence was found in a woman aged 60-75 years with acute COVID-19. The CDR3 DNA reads TGTGCCAGTAGCCTGCTACTAGGCCGCACAGATACGCAGTATTTT. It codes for CASSLLLGRTDTQYF.